This T cell receptor beta chain derives from a study of spatial heterogeneity in lung cancer. About the study: Detection of beta-chain sequences consistently exceeded that of alpha-chain sequences. The study observed each unique TCR and UMI combination more than ten times on average in raw reads.

This clonotype has a count of ten or more. What it recognizes is unknown. TCRdb re-derived calls from the 5' RACE reads in MiXCR, one entry per CDR3 protein. The sample gives 6,000 to 9,000 distinct CDR3 sequences, 5% to 5.5% of which show up once; 39% is in the top ten. Time point of the sample: sample taken at primary tumor resection. Whole RNA from tumor, nontumor lung or frozen PBMC was sequenced unsorted. Around 68 TRACERx patients with early, untreated non-small cell lung cancer donated samples. The study, taken as a whole, reports: Detection of ubiquitous tumor TCRs in blood was higher at resection than follow-up.

CDR1 and CDR2 from the germline V gene are LGHNA and YSLEER. Trimming cost V 0 bases and J 1 base, with 13 bases left between them. The CDR3 extends over 17 amino acids. V is TRBV4-3 and J is TRBJ2-1, with TRBD2 as a possible D gene (5 bases). The source was PBMCs, collected at surgery. The origin of this receptor is a male donor with early-stage non-small cell lung cancer. CDR3 amino acids: CASSQDSPSKSYNEQFF. The CDR3 nucleotides are TGCGCCAGCAGCCAAGATTCCCCTAGCAAGTCCTACAATGAGCAGTTCTTC.